This T cell receptor (beta chain) was found in a study of blood T cell repertoires in COVID-19. The CDR3 contains 14 residues. V shed 3 bases and J shed 1 base, with 10 bases lying between them. Germline CDR1 is SGDLS and CDR2 is YYNGEE. Original handling: Nucleated cell number was recorded as an estimate derived from reference gene primer amplification. Repertoires were generated with immunoSEQ multiplex PCR, while TCRdb's copy carries only in-frame clones and drops some. The V and J calls and clone size are taken from that table; D and trimming were inferred from the DNA. The data hold some 88,000 clones, with about 90% observed a single time.

Sequencing used peripheral blood. This sequence was found in a human donor with active COVID-19. The donor label of this sample is uncertain. The rearrangement links TRBV9 to TRBJ1-1; maybe TRBD1 (6 bases). The CDR3 DNA reads as TGTGCCAGCAGCGGAGGACAGTGGAACACTGAAGCTTTCTTT. It yields the protein CASSGGQWNTEAFF.